This T cell receptor (beta chain) derives from a study of circulating and synovial CD4+ cells in juvenile arthritis. Study-wide results and caveats: T cell genome counts differed by at least an order of magnitude between CPL and CD4 samples.

Germline CDR1 and CDR2: MGHDK and SYGVNS. V was trimmed by 2 bases and J by 4 bases, leaving 15 bases between them. This CDR3 is built from 15 residues. TCRdb's table, derived via immunoSEQ multiplex PCR, lists solely in-frame clones and lacks some. The sample holds about 32,000 clones, roughly 96% seen once. On this clone itself: Its antigen is unknown.

This clonotype originated in a human donor with juvenile idiopathic arthritis. The genes are TRBV25-1 and TRBJ2-7; the D is unclear. Source material: CD4+ T cells from blood. CDR3 residues: CASSEPGMKKYEQYF. CDR3 in DNA: TGTGCCAGCAGTGAACCAGGTATGAAGAAGTACGAGCAGTACTTC.